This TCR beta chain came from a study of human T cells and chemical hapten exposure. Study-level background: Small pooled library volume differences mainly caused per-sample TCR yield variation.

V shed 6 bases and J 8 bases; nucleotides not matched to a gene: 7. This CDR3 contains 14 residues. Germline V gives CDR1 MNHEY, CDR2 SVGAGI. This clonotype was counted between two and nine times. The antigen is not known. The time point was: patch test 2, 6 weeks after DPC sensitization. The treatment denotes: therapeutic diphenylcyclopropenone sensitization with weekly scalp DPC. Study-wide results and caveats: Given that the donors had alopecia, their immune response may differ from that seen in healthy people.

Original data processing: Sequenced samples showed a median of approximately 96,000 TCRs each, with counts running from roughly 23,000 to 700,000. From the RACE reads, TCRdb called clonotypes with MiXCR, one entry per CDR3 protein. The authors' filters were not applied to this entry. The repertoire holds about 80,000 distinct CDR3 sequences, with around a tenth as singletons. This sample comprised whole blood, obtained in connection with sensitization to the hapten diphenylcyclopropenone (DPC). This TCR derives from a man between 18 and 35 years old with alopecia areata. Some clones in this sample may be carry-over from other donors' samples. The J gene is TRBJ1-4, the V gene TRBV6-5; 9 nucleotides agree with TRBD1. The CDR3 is CASRETGGDEKLFF. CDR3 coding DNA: TGTGCCAGCAGAGAGACAGGGGGAGACGAAAAACTGTTTTTT.